A selection of T cell receptor beta chains follows, all from one sample in a study of cytomegalovirus exposure and HLA in healthy donors. The assay was immunoSEQ multiplex PCR, and TCRdb's table has in-frame clones only and misses some. The data show 150,000 to 200,000 clones, with approximately 71% seen just once and roughly 8% held by the top ten. The sample was PBMCs. All receptors derive from a woman between 35 and 50 years old in good health and CMV-seropositive. Each CDR3 is given with its conserved first and last residue. Each record gives: CDR3 protein, CDR3 DNA, clone size, D gene, V gene, J gene. The D gene is left open where the match is weak. Clone size is stated in some rows and not others, as once, few, many or a class when expanded.

cdr3_aa: CASSVGGGENIQYF; cdr3_nt: TGTGCCAGCAGCGTCGGCGGGGGGGAAAACATTCAGTACTTC; clone_size: few; d_call: TRBD2; v_call: TRBV9; j_call: TRBJ2-4
cdr3_aa: CASSTPVGGGPNTGELFF; cdr3_nt: TGTGCCAGCAGCACCCCGGTTGGGGGAGGGCCAAACACCGGGGAGCTGTTTTTT; clone_size: NA; d_call: TRBD2; v_call: TRBV28; j_call: TRBJ2-2
cdr3_aa: CASSLAGTDYNEQFF; cdr3_nt: TGCGCCAGCAGCTTGGCCGGGACTGACTACAATGAGCAGTTCTTC; clone_size: NA; d_call: NA; v_call: TRBV5-1; j_call: TRBJ2-1
cdr3_aa: CASSSRVGQKIDEQYF; cdr3_nt: TGCGCCAGCAGCTCCCGCGTGGGACAGAAGATTGACGAGCAGTACTTC; clone_size: NA; d_call: TRBD1; v_call: TRBV5-1; j_call: TRBJ2-7
cdr3_aa: CASSLFAGVRDTQYF; cdr3_nt: TGTGCCAGCAGTTTATTTGCGGGAGTCAGAGATACGCAGTATTTT; clone_size: NA; d_call: TRBD2; v_call: TRBV27; j_call: TRBJ2-3
cdr3_aa: CASSFLQGTDTQYF; cdr3_nt: TGTGCCAGCAGTTTTCTTCAGGGCACAGATACGCAGTATTTT; clone_size: few; d_call: NA; v_call: TRBV28; j_call: TRBJ2-3
cdr3_aa: CASSLESPKAGTVILAQHF; cdr3_nt: NA; clone_size: NA; d_call: NA; v_call: TRBV7-3; j_call: TRBJ1-5
cdr3_aa: CASLRTGVDEQYF; cdr3_nt: TGTGCCAGCCTCCGGACAGGGGTCGACGAGCAGTACTTC; clone_size: NA; d_call: TRBD1; v_call: TRBV2; j_call: TRBJ2-7
cdr3_aa: CASSFVGVMTPLHF; cdr3_nt: TGTGCCAGCAGCTTCGTCGGGGTTATGACACCCCTCCACTTT; clone_size: NA; d_call: NA; v_call: TRBV11-2; j_call: TRBJ1-6
cdr3_aa: CASGRTGEFYGYTF; cdr3_nt: TGTGCCAGCGGAAGGACAGGGGAATTCTATGGCTACACCTTC; clone_size: NA; d_call: TRBD1; v_call: TRBV7-9; j_call: TRBJ1-2
cdr3_aa: CASSLVGGGTEAFF; cdr3_nt: TGTGCCAGCAGCTTAGTCGGGGGAGGCACTGAAGCTTTCTTT; clone_size: once; d_call: NA; v_call: TRBV7-9; j_call: TRBJ1-1
cdr3_aa: CASSLAGGIYEQFF; cdr3_nt: TGTGCCAGCAGCCTAGCGGGAGGGATCTATGAGCAGTTCTTC; clone_size: NA; d_call: TRBD2; v_call: TRBV6-1; j_call: TRBJ2-1
cdr3_aa: CASRANRDGEAFF; cdr3_nt: TGTGCCAGCAGAGCGAACAGGGACGGTGAAGCTTTCTTT; clone_size: NA; d_call: NA; v_call: TRBV6-5; j_call: TRBJ1-1
cdr3_aa: CASSPSGRARDTQYF; cdr3_nt: TGTGCCAGCAGTCCTAGCGGGAGGGCCAGGGATACGCAGTATTTT; clone_size: NA; d_call: TRBD2; v_call: TRBV28; j_call: TRBJ2-3
cdr3_aa: CASYRENDQPQHF; cdr3_nt: TGTGCCAGCTACAGGGAGAACGATCAGCCCCAGCATTTT; clone_size: NA; d_call: NA; v_call: TRBV28; j_call: TRBJ1-5
cdr3_aa: CASSLRGRSYGYTF; cdr3_nt: TGTGCCAGCAGTTTAAGAGGGCGGTCCTATGGCTACACCTTC; clone_size: NA; d_call: NA; v_call: TRBV27; j_call: TRBJ1-2
cdr3_aa: CASSLDPQGEGYTF; cdr3_nt: TGTGCCAGCAGCTTGGACCCACAGGGTGAAGGCTACACCTTC; clone_size: NA; d_call: NA; v_call: TRBV5-4; j_call: TRBJ1-2
cdr3_aa: CASAEYSNQPQHF; cdr3_nt: TGTGCCAGTGCGGAGTATAGCAATCAGCCCCAGCATTTT; clone_size: NA; d_call: NA; v_call: TRBV19; j_call: TRBJ1-5
cdr3_aa: CASRERAGGRDTQYF; cdr3_nt: TGTGCCAGCAGGGAAAGAGCGGGAGGACGAGATACGCAGTATTTT; clone_size: few; d_call: TRBD2; v_call: TRBV2; j_call: TRBJ2-3
cdr3_aa: CASSPGQGNEKLFF; cdr3_nt: TGTGCCAGCTCACCGGGACAGGGGAATGAAAAACTGTTTTTT; clone_size: NA; d_call: TRBD1; v_call: TRBV18; j_call: TRBJ1-4
cdr3_aa: CASSLSRDSEKLFF; cdr3_nt: TGTGCCAGCAGTTTATCTCGGGACAGTGAAAAACTGTTTTTT; clone_size: NA; d_call: TRBD1; v_call: TRBV28; j_call: TRBJ1-4
cdr3_aa: CASSPETGKGAFGYGYTF; cdr3_nt: TGCGCCAGCAGCCCCGAGACCGGGAAGGGGGCGTTCGGCTATGGCTACACCTTC; clone_size: NA; d_call: TRBD1; v_call: TRBV5-1; j_call: TRBJ1-2
cdr3_aa: CASSLRGMATNEKLFF; cdr3_nt: TGTGCCAGCAGCTTGCGGGGGATGGCAACTAATGAAAAACTGTTTTTT; clone_size: once; d_call: NA; v_call: TRBV7-9; j_call: TRBJ1-4
cdr3_aa: CASSPTGSNYGYTF; cdr3_nt: TGTGCCAGCTCACCTACAGGGTCCAACTATGGCTACACCTTC; clone_size: NA; d_call: NA; v_call: TRBV18; j_call: TRBJ1-2
cdr3_aa: CASSRDERGEQYF; cdr3_nt: TGTGCCAGCAGCCGGGACGAGCGGGGCGAGCAGTACTTC; clone_size: NA; d_call: TRBD2; v_call: TRBV5-4; j_call: TRBJ2-7
cdr3_aa: CASSPAGTGSYEQYF; cdr3_nt: TGTGCCAGTAGCCCGGCCGGGACAGGTTCCTACGAGCAGTACTTC; clone_size: NA; d_call: TRBD1; v_call: TRBV19; j_call: TRBJ2-7
cdr3_aa: CASSPLNYGYTF; cdr3_nt: TGTGCCAGCAGCCCTCTAAACTATGGCTACACCTTC; clone_size: NA; d_call: NA; v_call: TRBV7-2; j_call: TRBJ1-2
cdr3_aa: CASSLAAGVVGGYTF; cdr3_nt: TGCGCCAGCAGCTTGGCCGCCGGGGTAGTGGGTGGCTACACCTTC; clone_size: NA; d_call: NA; v_call: TRBV5-1; j_call: TRBJ1-2